This T cell receptor beta chain appears in the sequencing data of a study of blood T cells in healthy people across ages. Each donor's blood draw was approximately 10 milliliters of peripheral blood. Isolation yielded PBMCs, at least 7 million per sample, in every case. From germline, CDR1 is SGHRS and CDR2 YFSETQ. This CDR3 is built from 14 residues. The V gene lost 3 bases and the J gene lost 0 bases, with 9 bases spanning the gap. Study-level results: The donors' CMV status was not determined, possibly confounding changes in expanded clonotypes.

Together with a sample-barcoded 5' primer, a J-beta primer mix was included in a second PCR lasting about 7 to 12 cycles. CDR3-containing paired-end reads numbering at least 2.5 million came from each sample. TCRdb used MiXCR to reprocess the 5' RACE reads, holding one entry per CDR3 protein. Among 1.5 million to 2 million distinct CDR3 sequences, roughly 27% were seen once, and the ten largest hold about 7.7%. This clonotype came up once. Its antigen is unknown. A much larger clone sits a single nucleotide away, making a read error possible. The receptor was isolated from a woman between 25 and 40 years old in good health. What was sequenced was blood. The chain links TRBV5-1 to TRBJ2-5; D may be TRBD2 (5 bases). DNA of the CDR3: TGCGCCAGCAGCTGGTGGCGGGACCAAGAGACCCAGTACTTC. Translation gives CASSWWRDQETQYF.